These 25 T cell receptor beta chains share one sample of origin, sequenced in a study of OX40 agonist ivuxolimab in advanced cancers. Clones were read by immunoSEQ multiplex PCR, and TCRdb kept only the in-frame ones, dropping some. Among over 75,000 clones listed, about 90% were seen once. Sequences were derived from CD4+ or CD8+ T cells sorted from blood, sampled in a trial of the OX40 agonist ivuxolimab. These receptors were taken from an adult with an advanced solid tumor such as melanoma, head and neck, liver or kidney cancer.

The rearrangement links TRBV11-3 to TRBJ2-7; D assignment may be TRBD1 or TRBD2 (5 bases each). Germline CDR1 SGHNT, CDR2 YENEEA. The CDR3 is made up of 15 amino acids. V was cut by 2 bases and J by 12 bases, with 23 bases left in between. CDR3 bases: TGTGCCAGCAGCTTAATACATTCTGGGGGAGCGGCGCGGTACTTC. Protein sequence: CASSLIHSGGAARYF.

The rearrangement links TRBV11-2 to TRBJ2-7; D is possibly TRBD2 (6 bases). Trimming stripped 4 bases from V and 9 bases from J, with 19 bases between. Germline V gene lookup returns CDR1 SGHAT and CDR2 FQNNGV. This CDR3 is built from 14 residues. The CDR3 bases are TGTGCCAGCAGCTCCCGCGGGAAGGGTACAGTGCAGTACTTC. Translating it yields CASSSRGKGTVQYF.

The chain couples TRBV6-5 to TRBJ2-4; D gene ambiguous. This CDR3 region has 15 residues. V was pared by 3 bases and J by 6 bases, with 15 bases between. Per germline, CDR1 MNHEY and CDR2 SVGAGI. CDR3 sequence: CASSYSLTPGNIQYF. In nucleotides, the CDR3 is TGTGCCAGCAGTTATTCGCTTACCCCGGGAAACATTCAGTACTTC.

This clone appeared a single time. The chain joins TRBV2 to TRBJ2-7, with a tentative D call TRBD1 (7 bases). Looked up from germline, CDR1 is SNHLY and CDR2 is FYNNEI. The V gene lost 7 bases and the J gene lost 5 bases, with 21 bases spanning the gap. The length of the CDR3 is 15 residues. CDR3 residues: CASNSGGLAPHEQYF. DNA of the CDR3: TGTGCCAGCAATTCAGGGGGGCTAGCTCCCCACGAGCAGTACTTC.

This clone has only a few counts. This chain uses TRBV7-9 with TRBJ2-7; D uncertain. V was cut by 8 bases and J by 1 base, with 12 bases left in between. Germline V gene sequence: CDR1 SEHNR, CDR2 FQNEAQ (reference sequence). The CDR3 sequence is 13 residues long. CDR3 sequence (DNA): TGTGCCAGCGGTGCAGTTGTGTCCTACGAGCAGTACTTC. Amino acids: CASGAVVSYEQYF.

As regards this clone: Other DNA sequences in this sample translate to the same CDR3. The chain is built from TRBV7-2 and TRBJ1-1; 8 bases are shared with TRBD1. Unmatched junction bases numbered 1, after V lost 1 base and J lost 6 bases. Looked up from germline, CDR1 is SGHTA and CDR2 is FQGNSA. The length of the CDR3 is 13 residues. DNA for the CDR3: TGTGCCAGCAGCTTAGACAGGGGGGCTGAAGCTTTCTTT. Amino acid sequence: CASSLDRGAEAFF.

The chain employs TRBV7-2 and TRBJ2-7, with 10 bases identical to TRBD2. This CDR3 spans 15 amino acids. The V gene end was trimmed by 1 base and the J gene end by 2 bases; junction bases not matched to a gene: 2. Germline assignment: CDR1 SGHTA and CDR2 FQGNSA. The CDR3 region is CASSLVGLAAYEQYF. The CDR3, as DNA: TGTGCCAGCAGCTTAGTTGGACTAGCGGCCTACGAGCAGTACTTC.

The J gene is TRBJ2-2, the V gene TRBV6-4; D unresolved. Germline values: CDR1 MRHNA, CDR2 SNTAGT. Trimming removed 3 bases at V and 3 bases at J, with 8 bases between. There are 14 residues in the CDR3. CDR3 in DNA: TGTGCCAGCAGTGAACGACACTACACCGGGGAGCTGTTTTTT. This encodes CASSERHYTGELFF.

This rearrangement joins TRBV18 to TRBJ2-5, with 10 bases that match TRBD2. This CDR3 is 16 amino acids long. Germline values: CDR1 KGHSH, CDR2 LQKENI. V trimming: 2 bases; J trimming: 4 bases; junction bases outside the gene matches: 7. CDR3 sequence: CASSPGASGSGETQYF. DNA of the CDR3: TGTGCCAGCTCACCAGGGGCTAGCGGGAGCGGAGAGACCCAGTACTTC.

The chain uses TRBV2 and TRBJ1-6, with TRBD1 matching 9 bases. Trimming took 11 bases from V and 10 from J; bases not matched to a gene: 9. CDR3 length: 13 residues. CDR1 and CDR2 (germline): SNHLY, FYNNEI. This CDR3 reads CAWNRGRESPLHF. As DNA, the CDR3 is TGTGCCTGGAACAGGGGGCGAGAATCACCCCTCCACTTT.

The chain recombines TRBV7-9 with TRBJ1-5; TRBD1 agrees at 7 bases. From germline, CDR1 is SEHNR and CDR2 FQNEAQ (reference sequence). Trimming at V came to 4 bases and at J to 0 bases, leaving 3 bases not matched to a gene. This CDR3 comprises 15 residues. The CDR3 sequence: CASSSGQLSNQPQHF. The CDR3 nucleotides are TGTGCCAGCAGCTCGGGACAGCTTAGCAATCAGCCCCAGCATTTT.

In nucleotides, the CDR3 is TGTGCCACCAGCAGAGATCCCGGGGGCGAAGGCTTTGGACAGACCCAGTACTTC. Translating it yields CATSRDPGGEGFGQTQYF. The rearrangement joins TRBV15 to TRBJ2-5, with D perhaps given as TRBD1 or TRBD2 (6 bases each). This CDR3 comprises 18 residues. The germline V gene has CDR1 LNHNV and CDR2 YYDKDF (reference sequence). V was pared by 0 bases and J by 6 bases, with 23 bases between. Using reference TRBV15 and TRBJ2-5 for the parts outside the CDR3, the full variable domain is DAMVIQNPRYQVTQFGKPVTLSCSQTLNHNVMYWYQQKSSQAPKLLFHYYDKDFNNEADTPDNFQSRRPNTSFCFLDIRSPGLGDTAMYLCATSRDPGGEGFGQTQYFGPGTRLLVL.

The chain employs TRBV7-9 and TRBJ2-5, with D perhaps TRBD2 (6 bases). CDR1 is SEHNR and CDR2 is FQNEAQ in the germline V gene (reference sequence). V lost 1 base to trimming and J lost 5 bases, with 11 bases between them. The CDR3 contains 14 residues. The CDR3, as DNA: TGTGCCAGCAGCTTAGATACCAGCGGGGAGACCCAGTACTTC. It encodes CASSLDTSGETQYF.

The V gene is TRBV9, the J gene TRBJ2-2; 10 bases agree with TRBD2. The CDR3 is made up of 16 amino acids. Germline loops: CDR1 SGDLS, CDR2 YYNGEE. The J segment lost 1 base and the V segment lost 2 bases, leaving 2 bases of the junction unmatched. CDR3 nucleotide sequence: TGTGCCAGCAGCGTTTTAGCGGGAGGGAACACCGGGGAGCTGTTTTTT. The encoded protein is CASSVLAGGNTGELFF.

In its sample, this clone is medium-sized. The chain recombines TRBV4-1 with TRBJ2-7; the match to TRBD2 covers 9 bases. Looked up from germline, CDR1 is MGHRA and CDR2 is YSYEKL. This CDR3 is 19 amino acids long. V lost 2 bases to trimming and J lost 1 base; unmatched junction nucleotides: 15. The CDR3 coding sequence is TGCGCCAGCAGCCAAAACCTAATCGCTGTAGCGGGAGAGTCCTACGAGCAGTACTTC. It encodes CASSQNLIAVAGESYEQYF.

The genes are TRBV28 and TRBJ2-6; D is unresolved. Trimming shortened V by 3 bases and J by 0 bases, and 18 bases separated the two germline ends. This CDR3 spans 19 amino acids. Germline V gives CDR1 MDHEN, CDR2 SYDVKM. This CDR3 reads CASSFTYVRPSSGANVLTF. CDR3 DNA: TGTGCCAGCAGTTTTACCTATGTACGGCCGAGCTCTGGGGCCAACGTCCTGACTTTC.

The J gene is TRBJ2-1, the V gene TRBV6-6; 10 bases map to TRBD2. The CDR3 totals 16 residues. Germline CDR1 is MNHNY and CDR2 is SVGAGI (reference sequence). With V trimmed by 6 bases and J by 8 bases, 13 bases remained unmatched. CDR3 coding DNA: TGTGCCAGCAGCTCCCCGGCTAGCGGGAGTCAAGATGAGCAGTTCTTC. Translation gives CASSSPASGSQDEQFF.

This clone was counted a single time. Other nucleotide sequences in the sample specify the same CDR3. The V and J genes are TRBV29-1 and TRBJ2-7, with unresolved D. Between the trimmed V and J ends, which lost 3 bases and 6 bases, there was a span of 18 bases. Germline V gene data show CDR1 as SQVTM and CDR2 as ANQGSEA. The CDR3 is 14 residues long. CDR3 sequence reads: CSVESALSTGEQYF. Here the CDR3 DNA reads TGCAGCGTTGAGTCCGCTCTTAGTACTGGCGAGCAGTACTTC.

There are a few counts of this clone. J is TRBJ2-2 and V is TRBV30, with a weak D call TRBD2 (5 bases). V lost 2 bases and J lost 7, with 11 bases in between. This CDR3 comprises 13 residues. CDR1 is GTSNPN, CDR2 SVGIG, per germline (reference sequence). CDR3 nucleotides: TGTGCCTGGAGTCAGAGGGCGGACGGGGAGCTGTTTTTT. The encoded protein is CAWSQRADGELFF.

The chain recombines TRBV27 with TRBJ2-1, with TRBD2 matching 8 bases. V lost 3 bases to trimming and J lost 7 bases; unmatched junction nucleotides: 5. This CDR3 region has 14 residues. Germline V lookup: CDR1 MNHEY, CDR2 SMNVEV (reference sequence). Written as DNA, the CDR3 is TGTGCCAGCAGTTTCGGGAGGGCCTGGAATGAGCAGTTCTTC. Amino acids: CASSFGRAWNEQFF.

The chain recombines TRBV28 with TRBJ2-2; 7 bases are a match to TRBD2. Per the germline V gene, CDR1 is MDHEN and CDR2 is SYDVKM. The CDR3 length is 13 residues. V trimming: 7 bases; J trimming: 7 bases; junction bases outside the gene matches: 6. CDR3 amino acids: CASIKAGVGELFF. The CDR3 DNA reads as TGTGCCAGCATAAAGGCGGGGGTCGGGGAGCTGTTTTTT.

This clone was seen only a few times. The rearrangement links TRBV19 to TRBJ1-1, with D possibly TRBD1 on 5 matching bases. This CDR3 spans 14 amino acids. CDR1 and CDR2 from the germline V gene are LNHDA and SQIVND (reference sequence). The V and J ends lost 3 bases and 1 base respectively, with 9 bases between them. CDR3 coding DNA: TGTGCCAGTAGTATCAGACAGTCGAACACTGAAGCTTTCTTT. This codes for CASSIRQSNTEAFF.

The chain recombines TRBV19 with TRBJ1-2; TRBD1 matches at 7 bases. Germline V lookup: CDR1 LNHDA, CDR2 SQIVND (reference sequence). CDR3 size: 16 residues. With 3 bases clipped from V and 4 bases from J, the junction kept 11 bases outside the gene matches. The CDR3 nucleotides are TGTGCCAGTAGTATTCCCAGACTGACAGGGACCTATGGCTACACCTTC. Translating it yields CASSIPRLTGTYGYTF.

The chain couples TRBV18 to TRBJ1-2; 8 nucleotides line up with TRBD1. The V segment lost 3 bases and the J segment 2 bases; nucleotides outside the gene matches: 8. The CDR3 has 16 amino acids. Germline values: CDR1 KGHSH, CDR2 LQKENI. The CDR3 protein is CASSPRTGKENYGYTF. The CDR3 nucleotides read TGTGCCAGCTCACCGCGGACAGGGAAAGAGAACTATGGCTACACCTTC.

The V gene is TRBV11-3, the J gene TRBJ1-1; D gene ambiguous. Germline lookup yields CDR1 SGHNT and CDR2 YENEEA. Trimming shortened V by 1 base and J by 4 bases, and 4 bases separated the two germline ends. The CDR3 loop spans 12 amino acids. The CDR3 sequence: CASSLGTTEAFF. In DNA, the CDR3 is TGTGCCAGCAGCTTAGGGACCACTGAAGCTTTCTTT.